This TCR beta chain emerged from a study of ipilimumab plus nivolumab after autologous stem cell transplantation. The overall study: Patients received a median of 5 ipilimumab and 8 nivolumab doses. Notes on the study in general: Per the authors, repertoire, Treg and microbiota data justify further study.

The CDR3 consists of 16 residues. The V end was cut by 0 bases, the J end by 2 bases, with 12 bases between. Germline V CDR1 and CDR2: MGHRA, YSYEKL. Starting 14 to 28 days after autologous transplant, ipilimumab 1 mg/kg was given. With regard to this clone: No antigen is known for it.

Using immunoSEQ multiplex PCR, the repertoire was profiled, and TCRdb retains in-frame clones only, with some absent. The profile covers about 40,000 clones, with approximately 92% appearing a single time and over 0.85% taken by the ten largest. This rearrangement joins TRBV4-1 to TRBJ2-3; tentative D call: TRBD2 (5 bases). The clonotype originates from a male donor with multiple myeloma. The material was PBMCs, obtained in a trial of ipilimumab plus nivolumab as post-transplant consolidation. The CDR3 protein is CASSQDWRGITDTQYF. The CDR3 region has the DNA TGCGCCAGCAGCCAAGACTGGCGAGGGATCACAGATACGCAGTATTTT.